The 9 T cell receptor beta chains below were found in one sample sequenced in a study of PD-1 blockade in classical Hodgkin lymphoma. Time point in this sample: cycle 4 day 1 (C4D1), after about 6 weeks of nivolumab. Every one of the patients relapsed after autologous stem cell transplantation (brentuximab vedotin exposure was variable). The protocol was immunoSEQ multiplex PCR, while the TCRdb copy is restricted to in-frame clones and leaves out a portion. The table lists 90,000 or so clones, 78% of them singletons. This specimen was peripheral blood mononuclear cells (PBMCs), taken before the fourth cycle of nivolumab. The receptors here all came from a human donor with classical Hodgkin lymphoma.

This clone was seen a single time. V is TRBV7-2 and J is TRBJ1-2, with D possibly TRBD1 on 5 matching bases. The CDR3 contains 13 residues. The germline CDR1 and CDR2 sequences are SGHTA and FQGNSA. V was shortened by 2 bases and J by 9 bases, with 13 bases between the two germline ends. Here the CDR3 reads CASSLSRGRSYTF. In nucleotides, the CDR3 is TGTGCCAGCAGCTTATCTAGGGGTCGGAGCTACACCTTC. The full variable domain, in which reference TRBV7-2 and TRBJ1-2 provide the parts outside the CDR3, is GAGVSQSPSNKVTEKGKDVELRCDPISGHTALYWYRQSLGQGLEFLIYFQGNSAPDKSGLPSDRFSAERTGGSVSTLTIQRTQQEDSAVYLCASSLSRGRSYTFGSGTRLTVV.

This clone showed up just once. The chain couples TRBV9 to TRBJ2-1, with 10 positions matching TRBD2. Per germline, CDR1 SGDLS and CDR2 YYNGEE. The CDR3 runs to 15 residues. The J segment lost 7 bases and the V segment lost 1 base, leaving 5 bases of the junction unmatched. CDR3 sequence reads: CASSVLLAGDNEQFF. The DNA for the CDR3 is TGTGCCAGCAGCGTACTGCTAGCGGGAGATAATGAGCAGTTCTTC.

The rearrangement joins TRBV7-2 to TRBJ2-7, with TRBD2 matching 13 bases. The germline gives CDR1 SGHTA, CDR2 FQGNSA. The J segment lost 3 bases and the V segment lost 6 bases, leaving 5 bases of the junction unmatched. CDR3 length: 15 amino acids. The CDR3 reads CASRQGTSGNYEQYF. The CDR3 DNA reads TGTGCCAGCAGGCAAGGGACTAGCGGGAACTACGAGCAGTACTTC.

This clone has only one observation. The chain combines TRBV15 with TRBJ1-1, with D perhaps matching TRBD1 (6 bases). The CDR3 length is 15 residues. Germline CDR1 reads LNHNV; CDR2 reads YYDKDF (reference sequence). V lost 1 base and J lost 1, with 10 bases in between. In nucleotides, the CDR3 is TGTGCCACCAGCAGAGCCCTACAGGGGAACACTGAAGCTTTCTTT. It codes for CATSRALQGNTEAFF.

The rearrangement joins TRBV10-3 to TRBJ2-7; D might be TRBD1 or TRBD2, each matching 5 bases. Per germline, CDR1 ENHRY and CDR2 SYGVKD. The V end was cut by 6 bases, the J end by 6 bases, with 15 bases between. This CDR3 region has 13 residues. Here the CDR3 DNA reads TGTGCCATCAGCGAGACGGGGCCTTCCGAGCAGTACTTC. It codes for CAISETGPSEQYF.

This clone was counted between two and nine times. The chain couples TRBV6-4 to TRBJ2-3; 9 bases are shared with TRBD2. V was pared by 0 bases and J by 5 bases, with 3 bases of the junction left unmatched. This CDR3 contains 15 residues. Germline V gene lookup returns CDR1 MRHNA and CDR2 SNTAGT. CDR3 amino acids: CASSDSASGKDTQYF. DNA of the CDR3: TGTGCCAGCAGTGACTCAGCTAGCGGGAAAGATACGCAGTATTTT.

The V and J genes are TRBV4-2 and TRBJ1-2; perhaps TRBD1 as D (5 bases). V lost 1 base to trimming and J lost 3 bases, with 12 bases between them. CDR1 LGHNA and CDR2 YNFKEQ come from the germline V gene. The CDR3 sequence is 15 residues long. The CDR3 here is CASSQAGQGDYGYTF. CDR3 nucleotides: TGTGCCAGCAGCCAAGCGGGGCAGGGTGACTATGGCTACACCTTC.

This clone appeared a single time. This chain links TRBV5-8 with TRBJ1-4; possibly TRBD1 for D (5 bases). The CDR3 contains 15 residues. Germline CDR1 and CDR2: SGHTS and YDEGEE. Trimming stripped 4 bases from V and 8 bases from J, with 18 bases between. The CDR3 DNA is TGTGCCAGCAGCAGACGGGACGTGGGAGGGGAAAAACTGTTTTTT. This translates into CASSRRDVGGEKLFF.

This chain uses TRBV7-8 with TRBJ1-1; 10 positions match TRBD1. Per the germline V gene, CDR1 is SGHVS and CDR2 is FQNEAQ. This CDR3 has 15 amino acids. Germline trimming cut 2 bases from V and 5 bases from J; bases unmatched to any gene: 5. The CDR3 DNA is TGTGCCAGCAGCTTATTCGGGACAGGGGTGACTGAAGCTTTCTTT. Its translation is CASSLFGTGVTEAFF.